This TCR beta chain was sequenced in a study of CD4 T cells in relation to SARS-CoV-2 and coronaviruses. The unexposed donors gave CD4+ T cells in about 2010-2019, prior to COVID-19. CD4+ T cells were isolated from the cells after 10 days of culture. The CDR3 extends over 14 amino acids. The germline V and J ends were trimmed by 1 base and 4 bases, with 9 bases remaining between them. CDR1 SGHTA and CDR2 FQGNSA come from the germline V gene. Produced via immunoSEQ multiplex PCR; TCRdb's table is partial and in-frame only. The sample carries some 29,000 clones, 78% recorded once. Worth noting for this clone: Its target is not known.

The TCR sequence derives from a human donor in good health. Sequencing was carried out using CD4+ T cells from PBMCs, cultured in vitro. The rearrangement links TRBV7-2 to TRBJ2-3, with D uncertain. Here the CDR3 reads CASSLEGRADTQYF. The CDR3 region has the DNA TGTGCCAGCAGCTTAGAGGGTAGAGCAGATACGCAGTATTTT.